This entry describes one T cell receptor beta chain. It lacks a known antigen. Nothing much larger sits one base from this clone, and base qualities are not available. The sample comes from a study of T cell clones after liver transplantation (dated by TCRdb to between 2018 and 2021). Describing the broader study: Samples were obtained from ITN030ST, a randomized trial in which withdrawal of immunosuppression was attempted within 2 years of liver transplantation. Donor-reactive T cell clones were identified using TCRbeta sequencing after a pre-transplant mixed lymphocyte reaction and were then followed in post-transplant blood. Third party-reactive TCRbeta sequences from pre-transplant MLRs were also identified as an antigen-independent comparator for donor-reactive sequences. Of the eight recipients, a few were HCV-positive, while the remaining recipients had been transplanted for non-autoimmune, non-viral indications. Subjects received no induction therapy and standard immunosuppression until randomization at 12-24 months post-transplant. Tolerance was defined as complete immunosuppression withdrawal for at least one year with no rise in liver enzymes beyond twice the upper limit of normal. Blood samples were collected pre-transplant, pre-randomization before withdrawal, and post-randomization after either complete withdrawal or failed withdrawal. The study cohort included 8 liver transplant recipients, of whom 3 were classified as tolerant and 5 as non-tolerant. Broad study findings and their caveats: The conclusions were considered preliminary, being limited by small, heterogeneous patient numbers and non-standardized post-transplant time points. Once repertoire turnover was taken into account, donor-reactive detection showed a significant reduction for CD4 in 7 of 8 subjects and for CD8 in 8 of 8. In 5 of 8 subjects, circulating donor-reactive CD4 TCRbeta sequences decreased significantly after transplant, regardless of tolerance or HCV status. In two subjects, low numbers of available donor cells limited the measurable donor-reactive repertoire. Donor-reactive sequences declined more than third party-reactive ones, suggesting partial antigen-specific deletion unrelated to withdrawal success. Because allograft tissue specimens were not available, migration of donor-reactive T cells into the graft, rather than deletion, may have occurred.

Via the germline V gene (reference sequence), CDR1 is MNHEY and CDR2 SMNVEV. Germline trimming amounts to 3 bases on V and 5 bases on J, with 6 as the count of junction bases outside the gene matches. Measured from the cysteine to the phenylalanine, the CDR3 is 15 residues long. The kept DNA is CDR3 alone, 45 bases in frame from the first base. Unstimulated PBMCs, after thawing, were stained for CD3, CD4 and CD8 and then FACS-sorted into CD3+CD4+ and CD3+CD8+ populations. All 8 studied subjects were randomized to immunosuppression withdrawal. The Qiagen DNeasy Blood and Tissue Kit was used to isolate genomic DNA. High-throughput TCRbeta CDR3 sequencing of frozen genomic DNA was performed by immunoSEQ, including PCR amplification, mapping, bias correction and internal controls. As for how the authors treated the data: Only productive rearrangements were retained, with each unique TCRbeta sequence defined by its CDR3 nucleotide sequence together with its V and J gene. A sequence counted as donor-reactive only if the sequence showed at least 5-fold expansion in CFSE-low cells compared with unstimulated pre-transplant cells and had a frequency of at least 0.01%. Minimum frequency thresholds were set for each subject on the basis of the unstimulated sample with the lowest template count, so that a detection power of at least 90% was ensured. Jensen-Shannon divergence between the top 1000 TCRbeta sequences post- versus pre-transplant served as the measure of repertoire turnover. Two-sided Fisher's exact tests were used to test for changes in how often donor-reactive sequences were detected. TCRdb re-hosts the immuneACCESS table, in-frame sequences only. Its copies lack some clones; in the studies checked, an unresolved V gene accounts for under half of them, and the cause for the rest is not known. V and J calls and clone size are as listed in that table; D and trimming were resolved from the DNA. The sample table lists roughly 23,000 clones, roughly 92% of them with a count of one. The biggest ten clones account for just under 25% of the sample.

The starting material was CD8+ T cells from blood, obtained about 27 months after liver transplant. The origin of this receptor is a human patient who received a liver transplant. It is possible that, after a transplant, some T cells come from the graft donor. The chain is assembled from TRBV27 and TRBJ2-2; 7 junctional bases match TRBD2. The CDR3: CASSFEGGPTGELFF. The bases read TGTGCCAGCAGTTTCGAGGGAGGGCCAACCGGGGAGCTGTTTTTT.